This is a list of T cell receptor beta chains from one sample in a study of T-cell reconstitution after alpha-beta-depleted transplantation in children. One entry per CDR3 protein results from TCRdb running MiXCR on the PCR reads. This repertoire shows more than 400,000 distinct CDR3 sequences, around two fifths found once; its top ten account for approximately 25%. Sample: PBMCs, taken before TCRalphabeta/CD19-depleted stem cell transplant. These receptors were obtained from a girl aged 2-10 years with aplastic anemia, due to receive a stem cell transplant. CDR3s include the opening cysteine and the closing phenylalanine or tryptophan. The D gene is left open where the match is weak. The size of a clone is reported for some rows only, either as once, few or many, or as a class for expanded clones.

V gene	J gene	clone size	D gene	CDR3 DNA	CDR3 protein
TRBV5-1	TRBJ1-2	many	.	TGCGCCAGCAGCCCTTGGGACGGACCTAGCGGCTATGGCTACACCTTC	CASSPWDGPSGYGYTF
TRBV28	TRBJ2-1	.	.	TGTGCCAGCAGTTTACGGAAGGGGGCCTACAATGAGCAGTTCTTC	CASSLRKGAYNEQFF
TRBV9	TRBJ2-1	.	.	TGTGCCAGCAGCGTAGATGTGGGAACGGGTAATGAGCAGTTCTTC	CASSVDVGTGNEQFF
TRBV6-5	TRBJ2-1	.	.	TGTGCCAGCAGTTTCCCCCCCGGCGGGGTAGACAATGAGCAGTTCTTC	CASSFPPGGVDNEQFF
TRBV5-1	TRBJ1-3	.	.	TGCGCCAGCAGCTTGGATGGCGGGGCGTCTGGAAACACCATATATTTT	CASSLDGGASGNTIYF
TRBV29-1	TRBJ2-1	.	TRBD2	TGCAGCGTTGTCGGACTAGCCGACAATGAGCAGTTCTTC	CSVVGLADNEQFF
TRBV29-1	TRBJ2-7	.	TRBD2	TGCAGCGTGAGAAGGGCTTCAGCGGGGAGCTCCTACGAGCAGTACTTC	CSVRRASAGSSYEQYF
TRBV5-1	TRBJ1-4	few	.	TGCGCCAGCAGCCTACGCCCGCTTAATGAAAAACTGTTTTTT	CASSLRPLNEKLFF
TRBV19	TRBJ2-1	.	.	TGTGCCAGTAGCGATAGCGGAGCCTCCTACAATGAGCAGTTCTTC	CASSDSGASYNEQFF
TRBV7-2	TRBJ2-1	.	.	TGTGCCAGCAGCTTGGAGATAGCTGAGCAGTTCTTC	CASSLEIAEQFF
TRBV19	TRBJ1-5	.	.	TGTGCCAGTAGCCCCCTCCAAGGGGCTAGTCAGCCCCAGCATTTT	CASSPLQGASQPQHF
TRBV20-1	TRBJ2-1	.	.	TGCAGTGCCGTACGTCCCGACAGATACAATGAGCAGTTCTTC	CSAVRPDRYNEQFF
TRBV21-1	TRBJ2-1	few	.	TGTGCCAGCTCCCCGGACTTCCGATCCTACAATGAGCAGTTCTTC	CASSPDFRSYNEQFF
TRBV20-1	TRBJ2-7	many	TRBD1	TGCAGTGCTAGCTCCGGGACAGGGGGCTACGAGCAGTACTTC	CSASSGTGGYEQYF
TRBV20-1	TRBJ1-4	.	.	TGCAGTGCTAGAGATCTAGTGGTAGGGGAAAGTGGAGAAAAACTGTTTTTT	CSARDLVVGESGEKLFF
TRBV30	TRBJ1-2	.	TRBD1	TGTGCCTGGAACCGACCGCCCTGGACAGGGGACCCCGACTATGGCTACACCTTC	CAWNRPPWTGDPDYGYTF
TRBV15	TRBJ2-1	few	TRBD2	TGTGCCACCAGCAGACGACTAGCGGGTACATACAATGAGCAGTTCTTC	CATSRRLAGTYNEQFF
TRBV5-1	TRBJ2-5	few	.	TGCGCCAGCAGCCCTGGGACCCGCAATTCGGGGACCCAGTACTTC	CASSPGTRNSGTQYF
TRBV6-5	TRBJ1-2	few	.	TGTGCCAGCAGTTACGGAGATGGGCACCTCTATGGCTACACCTTC	CASSYGDGHLYGYTF
TRBV20-1	TRBJ1-1	few	.	TGCAGTGCTAGATCGGTGAGGGGTGGGGTCGGCACTGAAGCTTTCTTT	CSARSVRGGVGTEAFF
TRBV5-5	TRBJ1-4	many	TRBD1	TGTGCCAGCAGCTTGGGGACAGGAACAACTAATGAAAAACTGTTTTTT	CASSLGTGTTNEKLFF
TRBV6-5	TRBJ2-3	.	.	TGTGCCAGCAGTTACTCCACAGGGTTGGCAGATACGCAGTATTTT	CASSYSTGLADTQYF
TRBV6-1	TRBJ1-3	once	.	TGTGCCAGCAACCCTTTTTATAACTCTGGAAACACCATATATTTT	CASNPFYNSGNTIYF